The 8 T cell receptor beta chains listed next were all sequenced from one sample in a study of immune evolution from preneoplasia to lung adenocarcinoma. Measured with immunoSEQ multiplex PCR; TCRdb has only the in-frame clones, and not every one. There are about 3,200 clones in the sample; about 75% occur only once, and approximately 13% lies in the top ten. The sequencing sample was made of FFPE lung adenocarcinoma in situ tissue. These receptors were taken from a person aged 55-80 years with lung adenocarcinoma.

The chain employs TRBV7-9 and TRBJ2-5; tentatively, D is TRBD1 or TRBD2 (5 bases each). V shed 5 bases and J shed 0 bases, with 13 bases lying between them. The V gene's germline CDR1 is SEHNR and CDR2 FQNEAQ (reference sequence). The CDR3 has 15 amino acids. The CDR3 loop reads CASSNRDGYQETQYF. The CDR3, as DNA: TGTGCCAGCAGCAACCGGGACGGCTACCAAGAGACCCAGTACTTC.

V is TRBV7-3 and J is TRBJ2-5; a possible D gene is TRBD1 (5 bases). The V end lost 0 bases, the J end lost 1 base, and 6 bases lay between the germline ends. The CDR3 length is 14 residues. Germline assignment: CDR1 SGHTA and CDR2 FQGTGA. CDR3 residues: CASSLTDSQETQYF. The CDR3 DNA sequence: TGTGCCAGCAGCTTAACAGACAGCCAAGAGACCCAGTACTTC. The whole variable domain, remainder taken from reference TRBV7-3 and TRBJ2-5, is GAGVSQTPSNKVTEKGKYVELRCDPISGHTALYWYRQSLGQGPEFLIYFQGTGAADDSGLPNDRFFAVRPEGSVSTLKIQRTERGDSAVYLCASSLTDSQETQYFGPGTRLLVL.

The V call is TRBV7-8, the J call TRBJ2-5; 8 nucleotides align to TRBD2. CDR3 size: 16 residues. Germline V gene data show CDR1 as SGHVS and CDR2 as FQNEAQ. The V gene end was trimmed by 5 bases and the J gene end by 9 bases; junction bases not matched to a gene: 17. DNA for the CDR3: TGTGCCAGCAGCCAACGAGAAGGGACTAGTGGAGGGGCCCAGTACTTC. Residues: CASSQREGTSGGAQYF.

The chain recombines TRBV7-8 with TRBJ1-2; D is undetermined. Trimming shortened V by 0 bases and J by 6 bases, and 11 bases separated the two germline ends. CDR1 and CDR2 from the germline V gene are SGHVS and FQNEAQ. This CDR3 spans 14 amino acids. The CDR3 DNA reads as TGTGCCAGCAGCTTAGCCAGGACTTGGGATGGCTACACCTTC. Residues: CASSLARTWDGYTF.

This clone was recorded only once. The V gene is TRBV6-6, the J gene TRBJ1-2; 7 positions match TRBD1. Germline V gene sequence: CDR1 MNHNY, CDR2 SVGAGI (reference sequence). Trimming at V came to 5 bases and at J to 3 bases, leaving 6 bases not matched to a gene. The CDR3 consists of 14 residues. Written as DNA, the CDR3 is TGTGCCAGCAGTGCGTCCGGGACAGACTATGGCTACACCTTC. Encoded protein: CASSASGTDYGYTF.

The rearrangement joins TRBV5-1 to TRBJ1-1, with D hard to call. V lost 1 base, J lost 1 base, and 11 bases lay in between. Germline V gene lookup returns CDR1 SGHRS and CDR2 YFSETQ. This CDR3 is 15 amino acids long. The CDR3 DNA follows: TGCGCCAGCAGCTTGTTGACGGCAGGGAACACTGAAGCTTTCTTT. Its protein is CASSLLTAGNTEAFF.

The V call is TRBV6-6, the J call TRBJ1-2, with 8 bases that match TRBD1. Germline values: CDR1 MNHNY, CDR2 SVGAGI (reference sequence). The trim removed 4 bases at V and 8 bases at J, leaving 6 bases unmatched. The CDR3 covers 13 residues. The CDR3 nucleotides read TGTGCCAGCAGTTTTCTCGGACAGGGCGGCTACACCTTC. Protein sequence: CASSFLGQGGYTF.

The J gene is TRBJ2-1, the V gene TRBV7-2, with 11 bases matching TRBD2. This CDR3 is 17 amino acids long. Germline V gene lookup returns CDR1 SGHTA and CDR2 FQGNSA. V lost 1 base and J lost 5; bases outside the gene matches: 7. The CDR3 here is CASSLEFPSGGNNEQFF. DNA for the CDR3: TGTGCCAGCAGCTTAGAATTTCCTAGCGGGGGGAACAATGAGCAGTTCTTC.